This T cell receptor (beta chain) was retrieved from a study of shared clonotypes between healthy human individuals. In germline, CDR1 is SGHAT, CDR2 FQNNGV. This CDR3 has 17 amino acids. Trimming pared 1 base from V and 0 bases from J, leaving 15 bases between. Sequencing was performed with immunoSEQ multiplex PCR; in TCRdb, only in-frame clones are kept and a portion is missing. This table holds 1,400,000 or so clones, 98% found once. The receptor's source is a man younger than 40 in good health. The V gene is TRBV11-2, the J gene TRBJ2-5, with no clear D. Sequencing input: naive CD4+ T cells sorted from blood. Subset denoted: CD45RA+ positively selected. The DNA of the CDR3 is TGTGCCAGCAGCTTAGTTGAAGGAACTCTGTACCAAGAGACCCAGTACTTC. The encoded protein is CASSLVEGTLYQETQYF.